The present T cell receptor (beta chain) was sequenced within a study of blood T cell repertoires in COVID-19. Sequencing used immunoSEQ multiplex PCR; TCRdb keeps in-frame clones, though not all of them. The data hold around 250,000 clones, with approximately 87% observed a single time. The sample consisted of peripheral blood. This receptor was obtained from a man aged 55 to 70 with acute or convalescent COVID-19.

CDR3 region: CASRQDSTTESYTF. The CDR3 coding sequence is TGTGCCAGCAGGCAGGACAGCACGACTGAGAGCTACACCTTC. The rearrangement uses TRBV2 and TRBJ1-2; maybe TRBD1 (6 bases). Trimming took off 6 bases at V and 9 bases at J, with 20 bases between the two ends. This CDR3 is 14 amino acids long. The germline CDR1 and CDR2 sequences are SNHLY and FYNNEI.